The clone carrying this T cell receptor (beta chain) was detected a few times. The antigen remains undetermined. This record comes from a study of blood T cells in healthy people across ages. Study-level points and caveats: The fall in TCR beta diversity per million T cells was roughly linear with age.

The V segment lost 1 base and the J segment 1 base; nucleotides outside the gene matches: 3. The CDR3 runs 15 residues. Germline CDR1 reads SGHTS; CDR2 reads YDEGEE. With a J-beta primer mix and a sample-barcoded 5' primer, a second PCR ran roughly 6 to 12 cycles. Sequencing of every sample gave 3 million or more CDR3-containing paired-end reads. TCRdb fed the 5' RACE reads into MiXCR, producing one record per CDR3 protein. The sample has hundreds of thousands of distinct CDR3 sequences, about 62% seen once; the top ten hold approximately 20%. This rearrangement joins TRBV5-8 to TRBJ1-1; 8 nucleotides align to TRBD1. The sequenced sample consisted of blood. This sequence originates from a man aged 30-40 years in good health. The CDR3 region is CASSLSGQGNTEAFF. Written as DNA, the CDR3 is TGTGCCAGCAGCTTGTCAGGACAGGGGAACACTGAAGCTTTCTTT.